This TCR beta chain was captured in a study of T-cell memory formation after mild COVID-19. This clonotype has more than one count but fewer than ten. What it recognizes is unknown. Study-wide points: While clones contracting from day 15 to 85 were balanced between CD4 and CD8, later expanders leaned CD4+.

Constant-segment primers served in 5'RACE that generated TCR alpha and TCR beta cDNA libraries bearing sample barcodes and UMIs. MiXCR, applied by TCRdb to the 5' RACE reads, yields one record per CDR3 protein. The sample has 200,000 to 300,000 distinct CDR3 sequences, around 15% seen once. This receptor was taken from a man aged 18 to 29 who had mild COVID-19 (a few samples of this study predate the infection). Cell type and time point are not known. Sequencing was carried out using PBMCs or a T cell subset sorted from them (not recorded which).

The CDR3 DNA reads as TGTGCCAGCAGCGTAGGCCCTACTAGCGGGGGTGAGCAGTTCTTC. Amino acids: CASSVGPTSGGEQFF. The rearrangement joins TRBV9 to TRBJ2-1, with TRBD2 identical over 11 bases. With V trimmed by 0 bases and J by 9 bases, 5 bases remained unmatched. The CDR3 has 15 amino acids. Germline V CDR1 and CDR2: SGDLS, YYNGEE.